This T cell receptor (beta chain) was sequenced for a study of cytomegalovirus exposure and HLA in healthy donors. Study background: Ancestry clustering placed about 80% of some 400 genotyped donors in the Caucasian-associated cluster.

60 Vbeta and 13 Jbeta primers were used in PCR. The repertoire was sequenced with immunoSEQ multiplex PCR; TCRdb's copy has only in-frame clones and lacks some. In the table there are a few hundred thousand clones, 83% of which are singletons. General study results and limits: Confirmation in vitro established that a few CMV-associated chains were specific for CMV antigens. Indistinguishable V segments such as TRBV6-2 and TRBV6-3 were excluded.

This clone was detected a few times. Its antigen remains unidentified. The CDR3 sequence is 13 residues long. Germline CDR1 and CDR2: SGHNT and YYREEE (reference sequence). After removal of 3 bases from V and 5 bases from J, the junction contained 4 bases not matched to a gene. Sequenced sample: PBMCs. The sequence derives from a girl aged 10 to 17 in good health and CMV-seronegative. This chain connects TRBV5-4 to TRBJ2-7; 8 bases are a match to TRBD2. CDR3 bases: TGTGCCAGCAGCTGGAGCGGGAGCGACGAGCAGTACTTC. Its translation is CASSWSGSDEQYF.